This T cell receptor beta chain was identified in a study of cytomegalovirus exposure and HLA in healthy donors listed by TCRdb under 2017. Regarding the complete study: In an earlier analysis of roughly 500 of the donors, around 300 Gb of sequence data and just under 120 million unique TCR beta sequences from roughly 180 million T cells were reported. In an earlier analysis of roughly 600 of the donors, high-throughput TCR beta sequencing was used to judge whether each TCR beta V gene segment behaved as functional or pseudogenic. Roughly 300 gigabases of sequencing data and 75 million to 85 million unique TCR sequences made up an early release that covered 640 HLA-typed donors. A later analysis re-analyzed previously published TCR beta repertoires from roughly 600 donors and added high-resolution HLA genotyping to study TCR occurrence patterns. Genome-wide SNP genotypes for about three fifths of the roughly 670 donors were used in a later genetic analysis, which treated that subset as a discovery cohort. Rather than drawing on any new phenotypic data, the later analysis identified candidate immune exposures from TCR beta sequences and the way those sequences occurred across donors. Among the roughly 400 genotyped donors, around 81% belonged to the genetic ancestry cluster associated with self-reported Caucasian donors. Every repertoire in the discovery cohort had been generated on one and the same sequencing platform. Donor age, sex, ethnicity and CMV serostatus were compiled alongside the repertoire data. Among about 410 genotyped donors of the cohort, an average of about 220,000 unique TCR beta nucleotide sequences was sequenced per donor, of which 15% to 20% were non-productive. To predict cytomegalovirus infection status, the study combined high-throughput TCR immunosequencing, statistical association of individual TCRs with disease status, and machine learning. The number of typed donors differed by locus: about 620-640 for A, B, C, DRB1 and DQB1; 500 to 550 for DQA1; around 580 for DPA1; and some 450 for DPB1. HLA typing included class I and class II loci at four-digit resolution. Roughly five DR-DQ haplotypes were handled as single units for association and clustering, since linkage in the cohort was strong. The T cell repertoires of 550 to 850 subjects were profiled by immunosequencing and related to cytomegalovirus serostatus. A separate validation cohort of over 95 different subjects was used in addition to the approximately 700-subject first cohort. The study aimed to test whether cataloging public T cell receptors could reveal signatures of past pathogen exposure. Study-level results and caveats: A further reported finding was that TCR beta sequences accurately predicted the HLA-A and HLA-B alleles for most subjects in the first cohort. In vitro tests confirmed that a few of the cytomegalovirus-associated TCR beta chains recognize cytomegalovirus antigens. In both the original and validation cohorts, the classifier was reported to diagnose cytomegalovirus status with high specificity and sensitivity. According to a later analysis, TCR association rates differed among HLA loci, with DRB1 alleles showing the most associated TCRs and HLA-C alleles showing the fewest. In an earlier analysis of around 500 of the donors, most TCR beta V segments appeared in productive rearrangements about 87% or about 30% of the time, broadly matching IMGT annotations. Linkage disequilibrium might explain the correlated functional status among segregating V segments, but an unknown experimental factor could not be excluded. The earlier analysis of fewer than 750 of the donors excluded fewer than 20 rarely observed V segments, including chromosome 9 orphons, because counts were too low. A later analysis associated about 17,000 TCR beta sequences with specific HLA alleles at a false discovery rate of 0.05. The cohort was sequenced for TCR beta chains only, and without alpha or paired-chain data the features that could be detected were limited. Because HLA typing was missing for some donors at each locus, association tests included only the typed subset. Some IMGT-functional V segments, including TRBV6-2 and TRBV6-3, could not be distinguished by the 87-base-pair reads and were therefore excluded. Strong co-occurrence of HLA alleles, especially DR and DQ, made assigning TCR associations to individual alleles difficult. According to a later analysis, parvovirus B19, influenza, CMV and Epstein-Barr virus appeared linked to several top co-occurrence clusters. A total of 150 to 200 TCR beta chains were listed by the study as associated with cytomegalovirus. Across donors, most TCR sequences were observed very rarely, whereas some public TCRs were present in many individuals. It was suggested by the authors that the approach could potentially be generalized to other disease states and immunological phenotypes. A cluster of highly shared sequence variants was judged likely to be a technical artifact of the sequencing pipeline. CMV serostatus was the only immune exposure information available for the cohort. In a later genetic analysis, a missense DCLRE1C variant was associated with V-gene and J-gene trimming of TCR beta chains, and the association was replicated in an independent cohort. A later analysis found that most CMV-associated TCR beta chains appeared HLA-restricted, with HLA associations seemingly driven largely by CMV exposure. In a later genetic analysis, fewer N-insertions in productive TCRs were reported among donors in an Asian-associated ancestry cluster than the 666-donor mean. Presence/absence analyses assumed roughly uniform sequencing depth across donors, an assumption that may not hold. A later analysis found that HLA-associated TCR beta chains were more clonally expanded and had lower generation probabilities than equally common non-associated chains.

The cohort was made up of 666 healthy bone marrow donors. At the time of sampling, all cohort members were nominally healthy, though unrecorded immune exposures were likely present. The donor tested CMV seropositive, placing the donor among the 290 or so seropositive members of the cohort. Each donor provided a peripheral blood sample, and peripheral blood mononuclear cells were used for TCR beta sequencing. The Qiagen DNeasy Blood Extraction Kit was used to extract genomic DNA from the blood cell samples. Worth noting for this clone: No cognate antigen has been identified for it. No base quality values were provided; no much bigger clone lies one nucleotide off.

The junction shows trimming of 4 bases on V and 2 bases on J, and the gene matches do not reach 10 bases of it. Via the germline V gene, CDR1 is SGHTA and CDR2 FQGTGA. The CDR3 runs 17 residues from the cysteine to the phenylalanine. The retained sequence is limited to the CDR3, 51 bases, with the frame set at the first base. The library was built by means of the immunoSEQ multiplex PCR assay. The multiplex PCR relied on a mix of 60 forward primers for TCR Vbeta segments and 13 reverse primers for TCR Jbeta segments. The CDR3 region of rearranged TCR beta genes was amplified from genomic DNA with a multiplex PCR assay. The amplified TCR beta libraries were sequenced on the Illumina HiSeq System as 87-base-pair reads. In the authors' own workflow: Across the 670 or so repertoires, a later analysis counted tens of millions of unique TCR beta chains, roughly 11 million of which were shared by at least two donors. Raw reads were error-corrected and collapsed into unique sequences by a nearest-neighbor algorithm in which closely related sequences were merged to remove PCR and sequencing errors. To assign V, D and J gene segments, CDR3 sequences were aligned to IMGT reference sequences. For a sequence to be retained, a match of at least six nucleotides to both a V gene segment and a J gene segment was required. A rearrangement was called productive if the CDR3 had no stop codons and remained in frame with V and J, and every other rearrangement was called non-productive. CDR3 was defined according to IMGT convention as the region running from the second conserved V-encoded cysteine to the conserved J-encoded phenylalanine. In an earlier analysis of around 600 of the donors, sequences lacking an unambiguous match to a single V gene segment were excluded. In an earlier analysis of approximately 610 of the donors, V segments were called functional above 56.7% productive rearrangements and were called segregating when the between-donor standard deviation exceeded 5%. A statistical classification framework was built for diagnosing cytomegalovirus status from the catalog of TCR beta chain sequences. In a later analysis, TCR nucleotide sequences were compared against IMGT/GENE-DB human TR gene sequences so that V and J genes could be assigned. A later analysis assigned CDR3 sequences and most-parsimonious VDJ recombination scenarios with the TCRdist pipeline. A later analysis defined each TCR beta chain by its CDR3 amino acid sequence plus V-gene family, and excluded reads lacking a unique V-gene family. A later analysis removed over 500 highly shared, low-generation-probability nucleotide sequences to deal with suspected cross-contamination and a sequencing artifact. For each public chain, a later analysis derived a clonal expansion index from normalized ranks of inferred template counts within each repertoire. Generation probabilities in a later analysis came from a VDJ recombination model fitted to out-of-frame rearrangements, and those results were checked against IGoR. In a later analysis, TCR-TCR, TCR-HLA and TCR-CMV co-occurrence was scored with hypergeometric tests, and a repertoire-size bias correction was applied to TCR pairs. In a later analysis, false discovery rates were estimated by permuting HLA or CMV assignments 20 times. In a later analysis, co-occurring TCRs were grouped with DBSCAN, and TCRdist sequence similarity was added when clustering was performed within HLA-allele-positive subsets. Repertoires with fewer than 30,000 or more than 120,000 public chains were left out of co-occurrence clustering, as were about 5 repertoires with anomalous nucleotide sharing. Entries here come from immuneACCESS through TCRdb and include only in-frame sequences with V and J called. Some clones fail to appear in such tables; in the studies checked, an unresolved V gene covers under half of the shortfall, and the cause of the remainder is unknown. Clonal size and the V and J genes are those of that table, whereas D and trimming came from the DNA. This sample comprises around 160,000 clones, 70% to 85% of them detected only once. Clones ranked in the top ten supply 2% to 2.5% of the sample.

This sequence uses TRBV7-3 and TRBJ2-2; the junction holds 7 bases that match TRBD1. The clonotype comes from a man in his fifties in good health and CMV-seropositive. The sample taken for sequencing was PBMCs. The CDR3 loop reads CASSSIPGTANTGELFF. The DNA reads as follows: TGTGCCAGCAGCTCGATTCCCGGGACAGCCAACACCGGGGAGCTGTTTTTT.